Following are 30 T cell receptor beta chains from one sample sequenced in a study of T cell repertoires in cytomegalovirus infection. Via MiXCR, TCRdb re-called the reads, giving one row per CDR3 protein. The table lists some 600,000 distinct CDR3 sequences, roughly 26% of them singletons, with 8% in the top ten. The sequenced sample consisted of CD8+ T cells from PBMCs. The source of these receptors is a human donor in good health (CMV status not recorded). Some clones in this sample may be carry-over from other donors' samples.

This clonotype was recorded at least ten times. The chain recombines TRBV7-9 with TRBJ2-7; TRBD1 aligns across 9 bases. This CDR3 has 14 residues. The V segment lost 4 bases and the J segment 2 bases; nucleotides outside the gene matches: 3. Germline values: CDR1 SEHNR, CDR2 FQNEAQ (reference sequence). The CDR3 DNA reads TGTGCCAGCAGCTACCGGGACAGGGCCTACGAGCAGTACTTC. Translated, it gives CASSYRDRAYEQYF.

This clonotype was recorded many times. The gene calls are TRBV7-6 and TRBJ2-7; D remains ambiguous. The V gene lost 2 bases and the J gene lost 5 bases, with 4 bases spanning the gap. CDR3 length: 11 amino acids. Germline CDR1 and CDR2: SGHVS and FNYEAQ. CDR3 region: CASSLKNEQYF. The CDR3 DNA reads TGTGCCAGCAGCTTAAAGAACGAGCAGTACTTC.

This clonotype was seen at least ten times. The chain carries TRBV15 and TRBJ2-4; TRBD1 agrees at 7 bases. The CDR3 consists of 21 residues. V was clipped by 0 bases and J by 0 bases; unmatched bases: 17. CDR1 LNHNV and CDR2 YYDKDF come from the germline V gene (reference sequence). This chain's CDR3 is CATSRDRLDHDRDVAKNIQYF. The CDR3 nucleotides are TGTGCCACCAGCAGAGATCGACTCGACCATGACAGGGACGTAGCCAAAAACATTCAGTACTTC.

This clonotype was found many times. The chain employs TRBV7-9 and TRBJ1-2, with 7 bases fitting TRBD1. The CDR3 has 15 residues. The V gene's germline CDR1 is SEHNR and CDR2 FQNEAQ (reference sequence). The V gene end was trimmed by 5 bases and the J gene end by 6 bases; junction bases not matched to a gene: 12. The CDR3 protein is CASSQGKETGDGYTF. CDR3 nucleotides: TGTGCCAGCAGCCAGGGAAAGGAAACAGGGGATGGCTACACCTTC.

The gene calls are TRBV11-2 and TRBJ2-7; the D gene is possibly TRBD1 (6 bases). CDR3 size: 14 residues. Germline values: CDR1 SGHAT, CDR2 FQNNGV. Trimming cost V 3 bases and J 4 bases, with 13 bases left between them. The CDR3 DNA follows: TGTGCCAGCAGCTTCGGGGCAGGGGAGTACGAGCAGTACTTC. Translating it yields CASSFGAGEYEQYF. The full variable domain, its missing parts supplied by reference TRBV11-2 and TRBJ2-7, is EAGVAQSPRYKIIEKRQSVAFWCNPISGHATLYWYQQILGQGPKLLIQFQNNGVVDDSQLPKDRFSAERLKGVDSTLKIQPAKLEDSAVYLCASSFGAGEYEQYFGPGTRLTVT.

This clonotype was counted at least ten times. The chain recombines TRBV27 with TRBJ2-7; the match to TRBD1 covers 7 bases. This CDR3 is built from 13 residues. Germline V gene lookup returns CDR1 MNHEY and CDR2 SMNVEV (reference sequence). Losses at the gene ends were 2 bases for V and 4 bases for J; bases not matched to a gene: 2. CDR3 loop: CASSLNRGYEQYF. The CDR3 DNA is TGTGCCAGCAGTTTAAACAGGGGATACGAGCAGTACTTC.

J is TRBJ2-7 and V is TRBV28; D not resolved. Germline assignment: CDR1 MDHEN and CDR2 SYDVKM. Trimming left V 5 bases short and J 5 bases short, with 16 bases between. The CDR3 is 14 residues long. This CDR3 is CASSTRGWSDEQYV. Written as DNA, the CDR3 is TGTGCCAGCAGTACCCGTGGTTGGTCGGACGAGCAGTACGTC.

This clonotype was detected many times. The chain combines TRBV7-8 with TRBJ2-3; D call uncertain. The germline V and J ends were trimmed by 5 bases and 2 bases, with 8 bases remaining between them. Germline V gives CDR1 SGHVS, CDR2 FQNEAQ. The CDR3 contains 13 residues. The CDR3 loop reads CASSPPLTDTQYF. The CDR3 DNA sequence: TGTGCCAGCAGCCCCCCTCTCACAGATACGCAGTATTTT.

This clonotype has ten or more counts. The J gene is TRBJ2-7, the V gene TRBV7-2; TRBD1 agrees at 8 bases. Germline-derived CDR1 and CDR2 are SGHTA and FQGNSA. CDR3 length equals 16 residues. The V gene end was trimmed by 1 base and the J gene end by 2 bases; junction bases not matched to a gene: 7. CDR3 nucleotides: TGTGCCAGCAGCTTAGGGAGGGACAGGATAACCTACGAGCAGTACTTC. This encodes CASSLGRDRITYEQYF.

This chain's CDR3 is CASSPLPGTSGQETQYF. CDR3 nucleotide sequence: TGTGCCAGCAGCCCACTCCCGGGGACTAGCGGGCAAGAGACCCAGTACTTC. The gene calls are TRBV7-9 and TRBJ2-5, with 12 bases aligning to TRBD2. Germline assignment: CDR1 SEHNR and CDR2 FQNEAQ (reference sequence). The J segment lost 2 bases and the V segment lost 5 bases, leaving 9 bases of the junction unmatched. The CDR3 contains 17 residues.

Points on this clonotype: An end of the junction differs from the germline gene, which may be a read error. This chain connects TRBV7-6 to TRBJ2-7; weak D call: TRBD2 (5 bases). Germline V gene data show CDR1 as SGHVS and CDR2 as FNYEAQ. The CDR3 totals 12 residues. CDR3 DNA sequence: TGTGCCAGCAGCTTTCCGACCGGGATCTTGGACTTC. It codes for CASSFPTGILDF. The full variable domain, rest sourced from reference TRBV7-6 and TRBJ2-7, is GAGVSQSPRYKVTKRGQDVALRCDPISGHVSLYWYRQALGQGPEFLTYFNYEAQQDKSGLPNDRFSAERPEGSISTLTIQRTEQRDSAMYRCASSFPTGILDFGPGTRLTVT.

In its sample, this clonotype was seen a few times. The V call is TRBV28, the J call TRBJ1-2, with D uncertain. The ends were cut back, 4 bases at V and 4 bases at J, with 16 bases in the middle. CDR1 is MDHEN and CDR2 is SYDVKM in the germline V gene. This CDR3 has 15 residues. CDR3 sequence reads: CASSYRSNRAYGYTF. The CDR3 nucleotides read TGTGCCAGCAGTTACCGATCAAACCGGGCCTATGGCTACACCTTC.

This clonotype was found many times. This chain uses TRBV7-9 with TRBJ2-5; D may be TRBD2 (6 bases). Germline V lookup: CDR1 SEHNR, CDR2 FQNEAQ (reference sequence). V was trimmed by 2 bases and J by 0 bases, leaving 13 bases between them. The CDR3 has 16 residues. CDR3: CASSLFGGKNQETQYF. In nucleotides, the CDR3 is TGTGCCAGCAGCTTATTCGGGGGAAAAAACCAAGAGACCCAGTACTTC.

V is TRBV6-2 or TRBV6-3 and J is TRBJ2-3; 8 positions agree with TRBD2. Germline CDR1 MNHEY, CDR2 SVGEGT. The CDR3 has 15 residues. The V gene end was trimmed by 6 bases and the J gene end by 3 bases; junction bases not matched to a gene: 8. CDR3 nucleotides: TGTGCCAGCAGCTCCGGGACTAGTGTGACAGATACGCAGTATTTT. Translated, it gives CASSSGTSVTDTQYF.

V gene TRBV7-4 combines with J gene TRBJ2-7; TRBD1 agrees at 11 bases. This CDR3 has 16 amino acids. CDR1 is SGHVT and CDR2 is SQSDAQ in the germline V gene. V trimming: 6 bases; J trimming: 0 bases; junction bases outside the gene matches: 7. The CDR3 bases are TGTGCCAGCAGGTCCGGGACAGGGGGTAACTCCTACGAGCAGTACTTC. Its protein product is CASRSGTGGNSYEQYF.

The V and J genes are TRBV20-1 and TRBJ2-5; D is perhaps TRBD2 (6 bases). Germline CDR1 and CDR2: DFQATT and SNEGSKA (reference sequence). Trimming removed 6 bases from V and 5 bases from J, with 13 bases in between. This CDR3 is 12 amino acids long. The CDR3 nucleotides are TGCAGTGCCCGCTTCCGGGGGGAGACCCAGTACTTC. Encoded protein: CSARFRGETQYF.

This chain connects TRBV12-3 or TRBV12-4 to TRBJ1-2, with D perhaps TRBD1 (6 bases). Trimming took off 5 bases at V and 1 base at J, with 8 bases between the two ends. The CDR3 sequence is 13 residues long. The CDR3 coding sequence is TGTGCCAGCAGTGCAGGGGTTAACTATGGCTACACCTTC. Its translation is CASSAGVNYGYTF.

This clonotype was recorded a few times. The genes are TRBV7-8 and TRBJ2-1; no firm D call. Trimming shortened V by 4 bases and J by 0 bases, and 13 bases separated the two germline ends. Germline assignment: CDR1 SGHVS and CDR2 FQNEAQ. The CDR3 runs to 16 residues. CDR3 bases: TGTGCCAGCAGCTCCCCCGGGTCCAGCTCCTACAATGAGCAGTTCTTC. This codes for CASSSPGSSSYNEQFF.

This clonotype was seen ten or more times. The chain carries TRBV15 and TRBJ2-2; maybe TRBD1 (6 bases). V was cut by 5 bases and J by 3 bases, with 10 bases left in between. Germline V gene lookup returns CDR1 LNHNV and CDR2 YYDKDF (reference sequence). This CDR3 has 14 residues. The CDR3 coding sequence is TGTGCCACCAGCCGCCGACAGGACACCGGGGAGCTGTTTTTT. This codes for CATSRRQDTGELFF.

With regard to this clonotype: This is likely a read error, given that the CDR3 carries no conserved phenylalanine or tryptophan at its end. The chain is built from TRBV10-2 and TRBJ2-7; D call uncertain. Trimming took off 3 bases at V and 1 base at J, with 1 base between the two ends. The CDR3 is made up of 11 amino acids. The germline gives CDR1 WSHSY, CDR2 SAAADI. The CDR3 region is CASSESYEQYS. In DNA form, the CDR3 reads TGCGCCAGCAGTGAATCCTACGAGCAGTACTCC.

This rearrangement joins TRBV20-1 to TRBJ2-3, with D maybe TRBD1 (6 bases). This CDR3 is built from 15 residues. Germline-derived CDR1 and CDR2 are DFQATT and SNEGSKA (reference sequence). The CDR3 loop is CTIPLRAGAADTQYF. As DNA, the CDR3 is TGCACCATCCCATTAAGGGCAGGGGCGGCTGATACGCAGTATTTT.

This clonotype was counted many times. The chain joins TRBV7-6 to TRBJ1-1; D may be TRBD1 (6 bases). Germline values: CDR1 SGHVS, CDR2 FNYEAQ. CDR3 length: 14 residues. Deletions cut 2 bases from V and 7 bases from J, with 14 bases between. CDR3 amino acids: CASSLSVVGGEAFF. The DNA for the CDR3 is TGTGCCAGCAGCTTAAGTGTGGTAGGGGGTGAAGCTTTCTTT.

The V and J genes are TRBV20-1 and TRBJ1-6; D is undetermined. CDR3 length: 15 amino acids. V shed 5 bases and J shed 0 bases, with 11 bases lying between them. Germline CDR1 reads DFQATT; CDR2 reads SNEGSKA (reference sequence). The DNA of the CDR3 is TGCAGTGCTTTTACAGAGAGCTCCTATAATTCACCCCTCCACTTT. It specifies CSAFTESSYNSPLHF.

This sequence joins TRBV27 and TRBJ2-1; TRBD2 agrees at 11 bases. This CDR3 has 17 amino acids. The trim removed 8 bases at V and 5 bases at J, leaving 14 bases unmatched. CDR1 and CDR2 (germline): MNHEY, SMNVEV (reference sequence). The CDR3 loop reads CASLRHATSGENNEQFF. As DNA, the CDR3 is TGTGCCAGCCTTCGCCACGCGACTAGCGGGGAGAACAATGAGCAGTTCTTC.

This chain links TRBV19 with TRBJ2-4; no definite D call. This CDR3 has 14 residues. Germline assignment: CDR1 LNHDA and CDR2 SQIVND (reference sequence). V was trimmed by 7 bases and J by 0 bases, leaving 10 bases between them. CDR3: CASNTELAKNIQYF. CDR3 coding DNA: TGTGCCAGTAACACCGAATTAGCCAAAAACATTCAGTACTTC.

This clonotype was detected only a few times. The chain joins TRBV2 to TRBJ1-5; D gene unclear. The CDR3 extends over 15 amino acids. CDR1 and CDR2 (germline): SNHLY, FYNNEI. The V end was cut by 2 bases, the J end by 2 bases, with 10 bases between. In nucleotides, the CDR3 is TGTGCCAGCAGTGAATATATCGGGGGCAATCAGCCCCAGCATTTT. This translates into CASSEYIGGNQPQHF.

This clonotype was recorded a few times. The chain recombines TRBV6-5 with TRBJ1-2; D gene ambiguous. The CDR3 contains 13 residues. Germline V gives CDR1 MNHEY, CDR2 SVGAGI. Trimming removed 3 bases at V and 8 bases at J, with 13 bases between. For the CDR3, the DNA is TGTGCCAGCAGTTATGAGACCACCTTGGGCTACACCTTC. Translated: CASSYETTLGYTF.

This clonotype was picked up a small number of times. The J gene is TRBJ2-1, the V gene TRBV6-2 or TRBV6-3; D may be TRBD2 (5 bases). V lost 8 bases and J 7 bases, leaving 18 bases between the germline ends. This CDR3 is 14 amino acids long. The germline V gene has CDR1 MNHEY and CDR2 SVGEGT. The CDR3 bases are TGTGCCAGCCCCAAGGCGCTAGCTGGAAATGAGCAGTTCTTC. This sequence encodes CASPKALAGNEQFF.

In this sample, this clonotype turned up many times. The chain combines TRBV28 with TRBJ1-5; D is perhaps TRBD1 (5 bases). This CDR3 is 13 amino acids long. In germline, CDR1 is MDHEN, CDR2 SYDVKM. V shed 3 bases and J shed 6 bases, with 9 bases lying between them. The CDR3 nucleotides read TGTGCCAGCAGTTTTCCCGGGGGTCAGCCCCAGCATTTT. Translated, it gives CASSFPGGQPQHF.

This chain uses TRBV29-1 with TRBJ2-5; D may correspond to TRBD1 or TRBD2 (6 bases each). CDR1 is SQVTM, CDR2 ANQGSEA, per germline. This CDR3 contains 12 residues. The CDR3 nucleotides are TGCAGTGTGCCCTCGGGGGCAGGGACCCAGTACTTC. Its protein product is CSVPSGAGTQYF. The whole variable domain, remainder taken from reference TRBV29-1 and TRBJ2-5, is SAVISQKPSRDICQRGTSLTIQCQVDSQVTMMFWYRQQPGQSLTLIATANQGSEATYESGFVIDKFPISRPNLTFSTLTVSNMSPEDSSIYLCSVPSGAGTQYFGPGTRLLVL.